The entry that follows covers one T cell receptor beta chain sequence. Its antigen is still unknown. There are 14 residues in the CDR3. Germline V gives CDR1 SGHKS, CDR2 YYEKEE (reference sequence). The sample comes from a study of T cells expressing NK-cell markers. The overall study: Within the sequenced cohort of eight donors, seven exhibited HCMV seropositivity and one was seronegative. The study's findings and limits: Dominant NKG2C+ clonotypes were found to form about 1.0-7.0% of CD8+ T cells in more than five donors. Researchers report these clonotypes also headed the CD3+CD56-NKG2C+ fraction in several donors. HCMV specificity of expanded NKG2C+ T cell clones remained unclear.

No DNA is given; TCRdb re-called the 5' RACE reads and lists each CDR3 protein once. In all, the sample yields about 150,000 distinct CDR3 sequences. The sequenced sample consisted of blood T cells: a sorted CD56 or NKG2C T cell subset, CD4+ or CD8+ T cells, or bulk PBMC T cells (not recorded which). The chain links TRBV5-5 to TRBJ2-7. This TCR was recovered from a woman between 50 and 59 years old in good health. The CDR3 loop is CASSLAGLPYEQYF.